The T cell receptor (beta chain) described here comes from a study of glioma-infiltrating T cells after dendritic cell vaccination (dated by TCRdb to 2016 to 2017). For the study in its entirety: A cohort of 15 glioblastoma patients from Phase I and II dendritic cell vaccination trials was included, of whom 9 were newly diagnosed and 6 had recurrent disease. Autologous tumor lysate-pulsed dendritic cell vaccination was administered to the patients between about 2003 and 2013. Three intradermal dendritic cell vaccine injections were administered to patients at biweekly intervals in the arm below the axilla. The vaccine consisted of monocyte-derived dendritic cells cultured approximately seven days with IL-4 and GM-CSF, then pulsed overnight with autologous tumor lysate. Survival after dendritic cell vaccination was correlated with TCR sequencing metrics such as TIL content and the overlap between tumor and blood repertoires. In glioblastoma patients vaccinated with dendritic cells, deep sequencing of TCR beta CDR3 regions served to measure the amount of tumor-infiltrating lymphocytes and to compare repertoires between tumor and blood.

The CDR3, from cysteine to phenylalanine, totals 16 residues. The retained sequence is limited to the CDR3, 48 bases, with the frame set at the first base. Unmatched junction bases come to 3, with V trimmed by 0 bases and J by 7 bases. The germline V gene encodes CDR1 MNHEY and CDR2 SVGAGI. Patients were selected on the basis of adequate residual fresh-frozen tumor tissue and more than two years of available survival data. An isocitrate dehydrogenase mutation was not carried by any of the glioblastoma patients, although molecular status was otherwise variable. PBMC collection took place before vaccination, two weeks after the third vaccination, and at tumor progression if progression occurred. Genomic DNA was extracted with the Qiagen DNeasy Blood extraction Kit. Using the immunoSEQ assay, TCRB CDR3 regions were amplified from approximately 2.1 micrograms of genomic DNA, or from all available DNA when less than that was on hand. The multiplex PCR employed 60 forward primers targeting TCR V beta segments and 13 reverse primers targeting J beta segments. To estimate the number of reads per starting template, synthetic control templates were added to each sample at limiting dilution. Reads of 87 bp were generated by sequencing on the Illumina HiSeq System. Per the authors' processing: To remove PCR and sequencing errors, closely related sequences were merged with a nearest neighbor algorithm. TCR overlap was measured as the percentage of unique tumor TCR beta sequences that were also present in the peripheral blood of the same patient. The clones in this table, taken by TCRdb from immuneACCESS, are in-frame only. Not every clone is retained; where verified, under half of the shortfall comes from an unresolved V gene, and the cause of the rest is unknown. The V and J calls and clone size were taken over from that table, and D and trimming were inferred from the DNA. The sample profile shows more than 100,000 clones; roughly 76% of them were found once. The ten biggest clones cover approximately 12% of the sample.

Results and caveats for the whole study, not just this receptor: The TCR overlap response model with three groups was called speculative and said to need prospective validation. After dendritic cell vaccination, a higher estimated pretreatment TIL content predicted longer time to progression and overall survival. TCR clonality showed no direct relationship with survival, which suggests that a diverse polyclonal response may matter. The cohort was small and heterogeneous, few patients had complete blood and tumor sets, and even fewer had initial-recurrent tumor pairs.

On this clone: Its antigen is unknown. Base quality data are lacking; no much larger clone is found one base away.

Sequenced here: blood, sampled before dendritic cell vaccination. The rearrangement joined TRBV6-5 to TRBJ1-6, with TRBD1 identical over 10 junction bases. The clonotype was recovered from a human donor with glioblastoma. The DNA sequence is TGTGCCAGCAGTTACTCGTGGGGACAGGGGAATTCACCCCTCCACTTT. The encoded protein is CASSYSWGQGNSPLHF.